The next 8 T cell receptor beta chains were all read from a single sample in a study of shared clonotypes between healthy human individuals. The method was immunoSEQ multiplex PCR; TCRdb's version includes in-frame clones alone and lacks a portion of them. The sample contains 600,000 to 750,000 clones, roughly 88% of which appear only once. The specimen was memory CD8+ T cells from PBMCs. Subset given: CD45RO+ cells pooled with CCR7-negative TemRA cells. These receptors came from a man aged 18 to 30 in good health. Some clones in this sample may be carry-over from other donors' samples.

In nucleotides, the CDR3 is TGTGCCAGCAGCGGGGGGGCGGAAGAGACCCAGTACTTC. Protein product: CASSGGAEETQYF. The chain is built from TRBV28 and TRBJ2-5; 8 bases are a match to TRBD2. The CDR3 has 13 amino acids. Looked up from germline, CDR1 is MDHEN and CDR2 is SYDVKM. J was trimmed by 3 bases and V by 6 bases; bases with no gene match: 3.

The V and J genes are TRBV6-6 and TRBJ1-2; weak D call: TRBD1 (6 bases). The germline gives CDR1 MNHNY, CDR2 SVGAGI (reference sequence). The V end lost 11 bases, the J end lost 8 bases, and 18 bases lay between the germline ends. The CDR3 extends over 12 amino acids. DNA for the CDR3: TGTGCCTCGGGGGGCGACCCTATGGGCTACACCTTC. Translating it yields CASGGDPMGYTF.

The chain carries TRBV28 and TRBJ1-1; D unresolved. V was pared by 3 bases and J by 0 bases, with 20 bases between. Per the germline V gene, CDR1 is MDHEN and CDR2 is SYDVKM. There are 18 residues in the CDR3. The CDR3 nucleotides are TGTGCCAGCAGTTTTTCGTCGAGTTTCTCCCTGTTGAACACTGAAGCTTTCTTT. Translated, it gives CASSFSSSFSLLNTEAFF.

V usage is TRBV28 and J usage is TRBJ2-7; 7 bases map to TRBD2. Germline loops: CDR1 MDHEN, CDR2 SYDVKM. CDR3 length: 15 residues. V lost 5 bases to trimming and J lost 2 bases; unmatched junction nucleotides: 9. Here the CDR3 reads CASSPNRGGTYEQYF. CDR3 coding DNA: TGTGCCAGCAGTCCTAATCGGGGAGGGACCTACGAGCAGTACTTC.

The V call is TRBV7-9, the J call TRBJ2-5; D tentatively fits TRBD1 or TRBD2 (5 bases each). Trimming cost V 4 bases and J 5 bases, with 11 bases left between them. Germline CDR1 reads SEHNR; CDR2 reads FQNEAQ (reference sequence). This CDR3 is 13 amino acids long. The CDR3 here is CASSSGLRETQYF. CDR3 bases: TGTGCCAGCAGCTCGGGGCTGCGGGAGACCCAGTACTTC.

This clone has a handful of counts. The chain carries TRBV11-3 and TRBJ2-7, with D unclear. Per germline, CDR1 SGHNT and CDR2 YENEEA. Trimming shortened V by 5 bases and J by 0 bases, and 11 bases separated the two germline ends. This CDR3 region has 14 residues. This CDR3 reads CASSPRADSYEQYF. The CDR3 bases are TGTGCCAGCAGCCCCCGGGCCGACTCCTACGAGCAGTACTTC.

The gene calls are TRBV28 and TRBJ1-1; no reliable D call. CDR3 length: 12 amino acids. V lost 7 bases to trimming and J lost 8 bases, with 14 bases between them. CDR1 is MDHEN, CDR2 SYDVKM, per germline. CDR3 region: CASTYVGREAFF. The CDR3 nucleotides are TGTGCCAGCACCTACGTTGGAAGGGAAGCTTTCTTT. Based on the CDR3 plus reference TRBV28 and TRBJ1-1, the full variable domain is DVKVTQSSRYLVKRTGEKVFLECVQDMDHENMFWYRQDPGLGLRLIYFSYDVKMKEKGDIPEGYSVSREKKERFSLILESASTNQTSMYLCASTYVGREAFFGQGTRLTVV.

This chain joins TRBV11-2 and TRBJ2-1; possibly TRBD1 for D (5 bases). Germline CDR1 SGHAT, CDR2 FQNNGV. V lost 5 bases, J lost 5 bases, and 13 bases lay in between. The CDR3 covers 14 residues. CDR3 protein: CASSLWGRDNEQFF. DNA for the CDR3: TGTGCCAGCAGCCTGTGGGGCAGGGACAATGAGCAGTTCTTC.